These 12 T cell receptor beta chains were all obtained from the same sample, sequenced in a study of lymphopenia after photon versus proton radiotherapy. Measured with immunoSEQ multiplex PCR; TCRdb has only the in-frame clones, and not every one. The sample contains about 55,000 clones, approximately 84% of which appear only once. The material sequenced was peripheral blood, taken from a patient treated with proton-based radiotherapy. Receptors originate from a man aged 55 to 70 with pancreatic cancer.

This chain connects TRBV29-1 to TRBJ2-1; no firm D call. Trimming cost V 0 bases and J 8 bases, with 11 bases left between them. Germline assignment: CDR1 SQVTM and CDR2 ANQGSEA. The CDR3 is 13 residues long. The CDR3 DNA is TGCAGCGTTGAAGATCGGCAGAGCGATGAGCAGTTCTTC. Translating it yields CSVEDRQSDEQFF.

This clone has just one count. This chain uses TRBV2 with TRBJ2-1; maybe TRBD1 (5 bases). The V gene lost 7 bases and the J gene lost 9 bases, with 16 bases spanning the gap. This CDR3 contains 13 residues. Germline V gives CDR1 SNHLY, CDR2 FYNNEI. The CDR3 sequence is CASTLIQGGEQFF. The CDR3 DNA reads TGTGCCAGCACACTTATCCAGGGTGGTGAGCAGTTCTTC.

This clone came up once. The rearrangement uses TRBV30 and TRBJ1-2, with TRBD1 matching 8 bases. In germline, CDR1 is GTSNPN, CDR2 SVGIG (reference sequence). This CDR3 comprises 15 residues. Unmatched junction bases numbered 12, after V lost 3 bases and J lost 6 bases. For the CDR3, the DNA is TGTGCCTGGAGAAGGGCAGGGGGCGCTGAGAATGGCTACACCTTC. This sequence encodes CAWRRAGGAENGYTF.

DNA of the CDR3: TGTGCCTGGACTTCACAGGGGGCGTTGGGGGAAAAACTGTTTTTT. The encoded protein is CAWTSQGALGEKLFF. This rearrangement joins TRBV30 to TRBJ1-4; 9 nucleotides match TRBD1. The CDR3 runs to 15 residues. The V gene end was trimmed by 4 bases and the J gene end by 8 bases; junction bases not matched to a gene: 11. From germline, CDR1 is GTSNPN and CDR2 SVGIG (reference sequence).

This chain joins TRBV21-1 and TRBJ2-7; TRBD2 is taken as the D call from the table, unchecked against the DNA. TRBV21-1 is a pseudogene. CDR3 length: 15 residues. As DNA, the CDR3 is TGTGCCAGCAGCACCGGACTAGCGGGGAGGTACGAGCAGTACTTC. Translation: CASSTGLAGRYEQYF.

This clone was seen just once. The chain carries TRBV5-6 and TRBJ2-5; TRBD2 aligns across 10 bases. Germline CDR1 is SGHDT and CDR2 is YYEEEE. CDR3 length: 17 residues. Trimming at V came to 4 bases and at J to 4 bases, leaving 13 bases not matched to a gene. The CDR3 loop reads CASSATRSGRAPETQYF. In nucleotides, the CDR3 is TGTGCCAGCAGCGCCACCAGGAGCGGGAGGGCCCCAGAGACCCAGTACTTC.

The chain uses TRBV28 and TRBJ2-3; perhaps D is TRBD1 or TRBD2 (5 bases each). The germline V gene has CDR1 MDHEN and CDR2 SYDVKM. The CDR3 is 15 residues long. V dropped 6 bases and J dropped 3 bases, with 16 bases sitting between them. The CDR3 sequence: CASRPNGGGTDTQYF. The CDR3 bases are TGTGCCAGCAGGCCTAATGGTGGGGGAACAGATACGCAGTATTTT.

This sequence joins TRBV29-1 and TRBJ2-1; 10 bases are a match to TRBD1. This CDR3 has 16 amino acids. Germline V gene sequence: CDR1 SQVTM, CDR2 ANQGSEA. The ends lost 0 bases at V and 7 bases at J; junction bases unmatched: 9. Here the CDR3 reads CSVEDSGQGVINEQFF. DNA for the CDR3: TGCAGCGTTGAAGATAGCGGACAGGGGGTGATAAATGAGCAGTTCTTC.

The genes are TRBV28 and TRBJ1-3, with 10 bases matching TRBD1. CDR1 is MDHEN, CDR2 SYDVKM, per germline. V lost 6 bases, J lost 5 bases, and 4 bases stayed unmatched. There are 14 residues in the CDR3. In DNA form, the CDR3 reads TGTGCCAGCAGCTGGGACAGGGGACGAAACACCATATATTTT. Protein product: CASSWDRGRNTIYF.

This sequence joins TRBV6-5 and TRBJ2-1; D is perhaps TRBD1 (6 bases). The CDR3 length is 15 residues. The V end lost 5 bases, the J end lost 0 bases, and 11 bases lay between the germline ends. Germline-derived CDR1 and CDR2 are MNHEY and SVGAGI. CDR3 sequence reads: CASSPTTGSYNEQFF. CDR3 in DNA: TGTGCCAGCAGTCCAACGACAGGCTCCTACAATGAGCAGTTCTTC.

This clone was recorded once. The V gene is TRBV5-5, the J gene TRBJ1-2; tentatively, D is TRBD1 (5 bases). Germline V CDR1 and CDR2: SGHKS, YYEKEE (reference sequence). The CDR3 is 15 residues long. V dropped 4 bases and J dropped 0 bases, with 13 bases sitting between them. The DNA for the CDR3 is TGTGCCAGCAGCGCTGCAGGGAGCCCTAACTATGGCTACACCTTC. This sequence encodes CASSAAGSPNYGYTF.

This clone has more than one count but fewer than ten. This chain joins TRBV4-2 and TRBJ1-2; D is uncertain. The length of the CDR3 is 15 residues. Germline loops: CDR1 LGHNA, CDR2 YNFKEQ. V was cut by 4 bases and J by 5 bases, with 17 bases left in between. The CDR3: CASSPEVGSLYGYTF. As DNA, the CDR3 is TGTGCCAGCAGCCCCGAAGTGGGCAGCTTGTATGGCTACACCTTC.